This note documents a single TCR beta chain sequence. The antigen it recognizes is unknown. It has no much larger one-base neighbor in the sample; base qualities were not kept. TCRbeta CDR3 regions were immunosequenced from genomic DNA with the immunoSEQ Assay. Before high-throughput sequencing, genomic DNA was amplified using bias-controlled multiplex PCR. The study's own analysis went as follows. To quantify the absolute abundance of each unique TCRbeta CDR3 region, the sequences were collapsed and filtered. Clonality, defined as 1 minus Pielou's evenness, was calculated using productive rearrangements only. Clones with significantly greater frequencies in on-treatment versus baseline samples were identified using a previously published method. The table was pulled from immuneACCESS by TCRdb, which kept in-frame rearrangements only. Such tables lose some clones; where checked, under half of the loss comes from unresolved V genes, and the rest has no known cause. V and J calls and clone size are given by that table; D and trimming were obtained from the DNA. The sample includes some 9,600 clones, with roughly 75% observed a single time. Jointly, the top ten make up around 10% of the sample.

This sample was included in a study of sequential checkpoint blockade in melanoma (dated by TCRdb to the late 2010s). Turning to the overall study: Using 1:1 randomization, the trial assigned patients either to first-line nivolumab followed by ipilimumab (arm A) or to ipilimumab followed by nivolumab (arm B). Maintenance nivolumab came after each of the two trial sequences.

The study at large found these results: Larger, independent patient cohorts are needed to validate the response-prediction model that combines TCR metrics and mutation burden.

V and J are trimmed by 3 bases and 3 bases, and the gene matches miss 5 bases of the junction. Measured from the cysteine to the phenylalanine, the CDR3 is 14 residues long. The CDR3 DNA has 42 bases and is translated from base 1. CDR1 SGHNT and CDR2 YYREEE are derived from the germline V gene (reference sequence). The label giving this sample's treatment or condition can be read as: randomized to nivolumab then ipilimumab (arm A) or the reverse (arm B). No trial patient had received prior DNA-damaging chemotherapy. Thawed PBMCs were sorted on a FACS Aria II flow cytometer to isolate live CD3+CD8+ cells negative for CD19 and CD56. The samples were obtained from melanoma patients enrolled in CheckMate 064, an open-label, randomized phase II trial testing sequential checkpoint blockade. Peripheral blood mononuclear cells were collected by leukapheresis, purified with Ficoll-Paque, and frozen in human serum with roughly 10% DMSO. Immediately after sorting, the purity of the sorted blood CD3+CD8+ cells was confirmed to be >95%, and DNA was then extracted.

In this chain, TRBV5-4 is recombined with TRBJ1-2, with 7 middle bases fitting TRBD1. The sequenced sample was CD8+ T cells sorted from blood (inferred from file names), obtained from a patient given nivolumab and ipilimumab in sequence. The clonotype comes from a human donor with melanoma. The sequence in DNA is TGTGCCAGCAGCTGGGACAGAACCCACTATGGCTACACCTTC. Its translation reads: CASSWDRTHYGYTF.